This T cell receptor (beta chain) was captured in a study of identical twins. Study-wide points: Low generation-probability sequences were in excess among twin-shared out-of-frame alpha sequences.

The junction had 11 bases not matched to a gene; V was cut back by 5 bases and J by 1 base. The CDR3 runs to 18 residues. Turning to this clonotype: Antigen: not known.

TCRdb analysed the 5' RACE reads with MiXCR anew, one entry per CDR3 protein. This sample carries about 240,000 distinct CDR3 sequences, roughly an eighth of them seen once, and the ten largest clones take 4%. This sample was shared with a second study, whose subject was yellow fever vaccine responses in identical twins.

This receptor was obtained from a young woman in good health. The sequenced material came from memory (CD45RO+) T cells sorted from blood. The rearrangement uses TRBV12-3 or TRBV12-4 and TRBJ2-3; 11 bases are a match to TRBD2. The CDR3 DNA reads as TGTGCCAGCAGTCAGGGACTAGCGGTTCCCTTAGGCACAGATACGCAGTATTTT. Residues: CASSQGLAVPLGTDTQYF.